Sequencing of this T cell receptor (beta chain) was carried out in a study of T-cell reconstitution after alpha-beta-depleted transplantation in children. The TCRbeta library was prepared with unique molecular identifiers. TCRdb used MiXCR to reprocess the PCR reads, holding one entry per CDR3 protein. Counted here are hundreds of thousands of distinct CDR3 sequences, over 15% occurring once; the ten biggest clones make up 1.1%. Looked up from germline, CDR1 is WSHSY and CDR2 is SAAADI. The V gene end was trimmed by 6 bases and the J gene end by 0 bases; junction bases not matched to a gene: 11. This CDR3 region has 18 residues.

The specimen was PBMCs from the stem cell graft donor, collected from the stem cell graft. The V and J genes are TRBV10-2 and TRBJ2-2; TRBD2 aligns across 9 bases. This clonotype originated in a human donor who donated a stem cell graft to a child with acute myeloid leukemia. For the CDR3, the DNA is TGCGCCAGCAGGGCCTTGCGGGGGGGATTCACGAACACCGGGGAGCTGTTTTTT. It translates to CASRALRGGFTNTGELFF.